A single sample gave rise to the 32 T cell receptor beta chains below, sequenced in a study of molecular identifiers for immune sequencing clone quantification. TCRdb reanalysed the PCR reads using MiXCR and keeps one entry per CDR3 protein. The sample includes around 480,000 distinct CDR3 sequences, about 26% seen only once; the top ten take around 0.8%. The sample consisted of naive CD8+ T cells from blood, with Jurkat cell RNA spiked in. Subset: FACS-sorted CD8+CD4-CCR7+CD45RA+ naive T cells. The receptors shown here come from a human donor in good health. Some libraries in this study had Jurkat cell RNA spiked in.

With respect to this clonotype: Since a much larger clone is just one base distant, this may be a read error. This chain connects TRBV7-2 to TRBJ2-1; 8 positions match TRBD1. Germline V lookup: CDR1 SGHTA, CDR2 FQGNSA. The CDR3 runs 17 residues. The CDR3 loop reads CAGSLEPGQVPWGEQFF. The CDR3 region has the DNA TGTGCCGGCAGCTTAGAGCCGGGACAGGTCCCCTGGGGTGAGCAGTTCTTC.

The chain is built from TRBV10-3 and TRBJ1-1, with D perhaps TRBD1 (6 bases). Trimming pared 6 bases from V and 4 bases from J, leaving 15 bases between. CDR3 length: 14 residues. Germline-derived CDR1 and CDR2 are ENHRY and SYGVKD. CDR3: CAISQTGRSTEAFF. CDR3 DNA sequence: TGTGCCATCAGCCAAACAGGGCGTAGCACTGAAGCTTTCTTT.

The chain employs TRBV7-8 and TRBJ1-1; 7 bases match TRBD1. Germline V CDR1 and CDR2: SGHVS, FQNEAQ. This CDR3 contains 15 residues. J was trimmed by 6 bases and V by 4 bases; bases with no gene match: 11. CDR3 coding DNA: TGTGCCAGCAGCTCCCCGTTGAGGGGGCCCTCTGAAGCTTTCTTT. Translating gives CASSSPLRGPSEAFF.

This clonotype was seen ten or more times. CDR3 nucleotide sequence: TGCGCCAGCAGCCAAGACAGGGCCGGGGGGACAGATACGCAGTATTTT. It is translated as CASSQDRAGGTDTQYF. J is TRBJ2-3 and V is TRBV4-3, with TRBD2 identical over 7 bases. This CDR3 is 16 amino acids long. The V gene end was trimmed by 0 bases and the J gene end by 3 bases; junction bases not matched to a gene: 6. Germline V gene data show CDR1 as LGHNA and CDR2 as YSLEER.

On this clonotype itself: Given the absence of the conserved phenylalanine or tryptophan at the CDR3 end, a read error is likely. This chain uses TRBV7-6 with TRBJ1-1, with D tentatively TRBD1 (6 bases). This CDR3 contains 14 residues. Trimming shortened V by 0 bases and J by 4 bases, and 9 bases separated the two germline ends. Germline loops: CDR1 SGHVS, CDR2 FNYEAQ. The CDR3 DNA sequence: TGTGCCAGCAGCTTAGCTGGGGGCGGCACTGAAGCTTTCCTT. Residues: CASSLAGGGTEAFL.

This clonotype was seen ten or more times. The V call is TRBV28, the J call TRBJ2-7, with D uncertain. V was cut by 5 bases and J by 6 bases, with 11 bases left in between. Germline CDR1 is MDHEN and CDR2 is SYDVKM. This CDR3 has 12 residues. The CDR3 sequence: CASSDPRTEQYF. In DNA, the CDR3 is TGTGCCAGCAGTGATCCTCGGACCGAGCAGTACTTC.

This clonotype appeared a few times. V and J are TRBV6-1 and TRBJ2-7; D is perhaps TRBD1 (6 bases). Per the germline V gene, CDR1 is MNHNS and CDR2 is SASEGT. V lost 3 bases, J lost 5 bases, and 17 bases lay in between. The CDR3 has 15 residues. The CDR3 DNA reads TGTGCCAGCAGTGACACAGGGAAGGTTCGGGACGAGCAGTACTTC. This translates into CASSDTGKVRDEQYF.

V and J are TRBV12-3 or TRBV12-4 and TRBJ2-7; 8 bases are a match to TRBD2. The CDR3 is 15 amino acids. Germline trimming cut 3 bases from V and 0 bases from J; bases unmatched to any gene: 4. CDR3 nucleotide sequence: TGTGCCAGCAGTTTTTGTAGCGGGGACTCCTACGAGCAGTACTTC. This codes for CASSFCSGDSYEQYF.

CDR3 amino acids: CASSPSEGLTTGELFF. CDR3 in DNA: TGTGCCAGCAGCCCTTCTGAAGGGCTCACCACCGGGGAGCTGTTTTTT. J is TRBJ2-2 and V is TRBV13; no firm D call. Germline CDR1 is PRHDT and CDR2 is FYEKMQ (reference sequence). The V end lost 5 bases, the J end lost 4 bases, and 17 bases lay between the germline ends. The CDR3 spans 16 residues.

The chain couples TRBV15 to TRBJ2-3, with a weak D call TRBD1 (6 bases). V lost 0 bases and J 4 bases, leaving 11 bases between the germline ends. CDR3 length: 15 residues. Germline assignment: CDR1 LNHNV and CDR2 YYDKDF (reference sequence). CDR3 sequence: CATSRERGIADTQYF. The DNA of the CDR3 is TGTGCCACCAGCAGAGAGAGGGGGATAGCAGATACGCAGTATTTT.

The CDR3 loop reads CASSYSGSLHEQYF. CDR3 nucleotides: TGTGCCAGCAGCTATAGCGGGAGTCTGCACGAGCAGTACTTC. The chain carries TRBV5-4 and TRBJ2-7, with TRBD2 matching 9 bases. The CDR3 has 14 amino acids. Germline CDR1 reads SGHNT; CDR2 reads YYREEE (reference sequence). The J segment lost 5 bases and the V segment lost 3 bases, leaving 6 bases of the junction unmatched.

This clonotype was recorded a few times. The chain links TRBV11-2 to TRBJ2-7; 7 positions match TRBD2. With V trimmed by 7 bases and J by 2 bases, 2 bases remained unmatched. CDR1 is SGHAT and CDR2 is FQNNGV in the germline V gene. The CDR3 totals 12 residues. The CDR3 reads CASTREAYEQYF. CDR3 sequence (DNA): TGTGCCAGCACCCGGGAGGCCTACGAGCAGTACTTC. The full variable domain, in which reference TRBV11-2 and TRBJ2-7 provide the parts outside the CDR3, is EAGVAQSPRYKIIEKRQSVAFWCNPISGHATLYWYQQILGQGPKLLIQFQNNGVVDDSQLPKDRFSAERLKGVDSTLKIQPAKLEDSAVYLCASTREAYEQYFGPGTRLTVT.

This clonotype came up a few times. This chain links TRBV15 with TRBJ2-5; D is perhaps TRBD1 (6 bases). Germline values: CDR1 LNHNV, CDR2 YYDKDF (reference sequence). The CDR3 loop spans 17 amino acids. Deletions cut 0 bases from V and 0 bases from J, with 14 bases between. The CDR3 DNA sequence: TGTGCCACCAGCAGAGAATATTGGACAGAGAACCAAGAGACCCAGTACTTC. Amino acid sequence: CATSREYWTENQETQYF.

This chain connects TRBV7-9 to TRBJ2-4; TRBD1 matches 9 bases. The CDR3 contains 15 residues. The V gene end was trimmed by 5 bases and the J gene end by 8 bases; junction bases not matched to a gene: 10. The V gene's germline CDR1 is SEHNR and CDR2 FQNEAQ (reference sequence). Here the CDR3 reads CASSRMGQGTYIQYF. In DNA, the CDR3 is TGTGCCAGCAGCCGAATGGGACAGGGAACATACATTCAGTACTTC. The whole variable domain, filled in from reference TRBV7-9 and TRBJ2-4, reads DTGVSQNPRHKITKRGQNVTFRCDPISEHNRLYWYRQTLGQGPEFLTYFQNEAQLEKSRLLSDRFSAERPKGSFSTLEIQRTEQGDSAMYLCASSRMGQGTYIQYFGAGTRLSVL.

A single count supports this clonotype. The CDR3 is CASSTYWPLEAFF. The CDR3 DNA sequence: TGTGCCAGCAGCACATACTGGCCCTTAGAAGCTTTCTTT. The chain has TRBV6-2 or TRBV6-3 and TRBJ1-1; D gene unclear. V was pared by 6 bases and J by 8 bases, with 16 bases between. This CDR3 comprises 13 residues. Looked up from germline, CDR1 is MNHEY and CDR2 is SVGEGT.

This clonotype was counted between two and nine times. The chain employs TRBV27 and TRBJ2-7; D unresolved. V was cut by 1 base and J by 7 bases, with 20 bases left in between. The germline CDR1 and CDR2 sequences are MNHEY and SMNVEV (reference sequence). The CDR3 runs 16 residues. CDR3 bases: TGTGCCAGCAGTTTATTTCCCGTCGCCAGACCGCTGGAGCAGTACTTC. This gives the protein CASSLFPVARPLEQYF.

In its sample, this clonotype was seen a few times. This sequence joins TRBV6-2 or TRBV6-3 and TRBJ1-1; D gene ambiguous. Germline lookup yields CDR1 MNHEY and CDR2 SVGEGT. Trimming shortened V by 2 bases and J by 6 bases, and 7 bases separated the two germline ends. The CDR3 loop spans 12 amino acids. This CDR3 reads CASSYNGAEAFF. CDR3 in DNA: TGTGCCAGCAGTTACAATGGTGCTGAAGCTTTCTTT.

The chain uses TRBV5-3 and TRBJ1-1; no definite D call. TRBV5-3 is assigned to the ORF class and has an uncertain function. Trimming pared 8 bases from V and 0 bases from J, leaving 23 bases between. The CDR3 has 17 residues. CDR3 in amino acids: CASGLEGRYSMNTEAFF. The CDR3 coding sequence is TGTGCCAGCGGCTTGGAAGGGAGGTACAGCATGAACACTGAAGCTTTCTTT.

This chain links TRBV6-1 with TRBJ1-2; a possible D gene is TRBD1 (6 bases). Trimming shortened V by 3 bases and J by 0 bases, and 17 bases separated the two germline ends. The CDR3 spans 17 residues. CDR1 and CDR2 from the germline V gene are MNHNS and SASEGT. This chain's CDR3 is CASSEVVGDITNYGYTF. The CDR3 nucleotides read TGTGCCAGCAGTGAGGTCGTGGGGGACATAACTAACTATGGCTACACCTTC.

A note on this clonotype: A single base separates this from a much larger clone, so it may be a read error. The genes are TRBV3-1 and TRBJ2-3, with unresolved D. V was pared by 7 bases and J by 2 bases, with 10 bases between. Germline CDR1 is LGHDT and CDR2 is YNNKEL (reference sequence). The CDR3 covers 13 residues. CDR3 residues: CASKAETTDTQYF. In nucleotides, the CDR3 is TGTGCCAGCAAGGCGGAAACCACAGATACGCAGTATTTT.

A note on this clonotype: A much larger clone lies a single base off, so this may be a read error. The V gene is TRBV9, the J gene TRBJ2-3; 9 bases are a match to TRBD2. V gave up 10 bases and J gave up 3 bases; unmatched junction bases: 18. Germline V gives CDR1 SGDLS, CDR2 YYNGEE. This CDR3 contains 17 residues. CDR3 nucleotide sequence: TGTGCCGGCTCCCAAGGGGGGCTAGCGGGGCGTACAGATACGCAGTATTTT. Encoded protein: CAGSQGGLAGRTDTQYF.

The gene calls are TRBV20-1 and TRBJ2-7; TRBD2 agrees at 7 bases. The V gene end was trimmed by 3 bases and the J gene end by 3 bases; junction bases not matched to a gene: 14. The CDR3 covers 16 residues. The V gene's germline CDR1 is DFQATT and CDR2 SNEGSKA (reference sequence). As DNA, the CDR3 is TGCAGTGCTAGTCCCCGACGGGGGGAAGGTATCTACGAGCAGTACTTC. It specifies CSASPRRGEGIYEQYF.

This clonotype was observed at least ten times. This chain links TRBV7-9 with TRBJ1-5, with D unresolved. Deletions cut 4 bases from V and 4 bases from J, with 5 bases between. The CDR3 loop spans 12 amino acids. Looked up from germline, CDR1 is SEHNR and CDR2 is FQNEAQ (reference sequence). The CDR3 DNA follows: TGTGCCAGCAGCTCGGCAAATCAGCCCCAGCATTTT. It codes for CASSSANQPQHF.

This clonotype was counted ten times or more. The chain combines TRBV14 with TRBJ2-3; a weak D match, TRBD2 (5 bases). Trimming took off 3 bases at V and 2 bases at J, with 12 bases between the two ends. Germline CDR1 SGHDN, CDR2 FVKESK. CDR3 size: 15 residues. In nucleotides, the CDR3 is TGTGCCAGCAGCCACTCCGGGATCTCCACAGATACGCAGTATTTT. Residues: CASSHSGISTDTQYF.

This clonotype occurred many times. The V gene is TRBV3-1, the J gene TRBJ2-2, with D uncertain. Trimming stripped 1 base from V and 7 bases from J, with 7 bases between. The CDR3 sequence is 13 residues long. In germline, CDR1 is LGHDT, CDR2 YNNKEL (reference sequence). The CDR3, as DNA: TGTGCCAGCAGCCAAGGAATGGGCGGGGAGCTGTTTTTT. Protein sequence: CASSQGMGGELFF.

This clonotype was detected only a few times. This chain's CDR3 is CASSVDSGGTYEQYF. CDR3 coding DNA: TGTGCCAGCAGCGTAGACAGCGGGGGGACCTACGAGCAGTACTTC. V gene TRBV9 combines with J gene TRBJ2-7; 9 bases line up with TRBD2. The germline gives CDR1 SGDLS, CDR2 YYNGEE. CDR3 size: 15 residues. V lost 0 bases, J lost 2 bases, and 3 bases stayed unmatched.

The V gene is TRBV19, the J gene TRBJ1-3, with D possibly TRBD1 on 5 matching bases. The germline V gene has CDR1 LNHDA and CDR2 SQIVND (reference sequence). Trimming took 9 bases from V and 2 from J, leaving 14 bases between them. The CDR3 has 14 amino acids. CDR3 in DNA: TGTGCCAGCTCCCTCAGGGATGCTGGAAACACCATATATTTT. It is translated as CASSLRDAGNTIYF. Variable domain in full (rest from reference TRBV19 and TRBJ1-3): DGGITQSPKYLFRKEGQNVTLSCEQNLNHDAMYWYRQDPGQGLRLIYYSQIVNDFQKGDIAEGYSVSREKKESFPLTVTSAQKNPTAFYLCASSLRDAGNTIYFGEGSWLTVV.

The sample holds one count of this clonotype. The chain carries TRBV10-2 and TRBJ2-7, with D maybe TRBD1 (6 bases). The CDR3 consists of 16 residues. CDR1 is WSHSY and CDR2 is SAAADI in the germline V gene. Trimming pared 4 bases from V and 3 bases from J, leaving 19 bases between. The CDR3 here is CASSVSFAGALYEQYF. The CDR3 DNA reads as TGCGCCAGCAGTGTGTCCTTCGCAGGGGCCCTCTACGAGCAGTACTTC.

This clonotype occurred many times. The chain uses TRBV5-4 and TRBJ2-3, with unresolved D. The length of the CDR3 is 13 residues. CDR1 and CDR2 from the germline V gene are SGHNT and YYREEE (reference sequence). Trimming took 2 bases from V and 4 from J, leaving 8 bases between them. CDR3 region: CASSFPPADTQYF. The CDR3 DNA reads TGTGCCAGCAGCTTTCCCCCAGCAGATACGCAGTATTTT. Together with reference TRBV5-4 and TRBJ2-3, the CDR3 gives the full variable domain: ETGVTQSPTHLIKTRGQQVTLRCSSQSGHNTVSWYQQALGQGPQFIFQYYREEENGRGNFPPRFSGLQFPNYSSELNVNALELDDSALYLCASSFPPADTQYFGPGTRLTVL.

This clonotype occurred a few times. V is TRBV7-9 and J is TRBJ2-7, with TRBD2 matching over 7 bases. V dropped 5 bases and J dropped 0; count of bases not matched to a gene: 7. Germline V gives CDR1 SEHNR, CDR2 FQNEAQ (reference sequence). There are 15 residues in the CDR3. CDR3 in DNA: TGTGCCAGCAGCCGGGAGGCATATCCCTCCTACGAGCAGTACTTC. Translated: CASSREAYPSYEQYF.

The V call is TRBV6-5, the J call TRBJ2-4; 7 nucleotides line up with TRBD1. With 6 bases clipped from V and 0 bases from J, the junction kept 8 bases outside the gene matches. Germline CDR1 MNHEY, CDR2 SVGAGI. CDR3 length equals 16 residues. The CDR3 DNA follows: TGTGCCAGCAGGGCCAGGGGGACCCTAGCCAAAAACATTCAGTACTTC. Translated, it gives CASRARGTLAKNIQYF.

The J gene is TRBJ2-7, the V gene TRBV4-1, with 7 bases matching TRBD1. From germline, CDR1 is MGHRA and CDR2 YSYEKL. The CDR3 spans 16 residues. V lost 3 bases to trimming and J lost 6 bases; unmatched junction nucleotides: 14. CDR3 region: CASSQQTRSSGGEQYF. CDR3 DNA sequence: TGCGCCAGCAGCCAGCAAACAAGGAGCTCAGGGGGCGAGCAGTACTTC.